This passage covers 31 T cell receptor beta chains from one sample sequenced in a study of radiation and T cells in renal cell carcinoma. This table comes from immunoSEQ multiplex PCR, and its TCRdb copy is limited to in-frame clones, with some not included. The sample holds roughly 170,000 clones, roughly nine tenths seen once. Time point noted: blood 4 weeks post-SBRT, at nephrectomy. The treatment was: 15 Gy SBRT to primary tumor, nephrectomy 4 weeks later. This material consisted of blood, taken from a patient whose treatment included radiotherapy and nephrectomy. These receptors all stem from a woman aged 45 to 65 with renal cell carcinoma.

This clone was observed a handful of times. The V and J genes are TRBV2 and TRBJ2-3; D is perhaps TRBD1 (6 bases). CDR3 length equals 15 residues. Trimming took off 5 bases at V and 2 bases at J, with 14 bases between the two ends. Germline V gene lookup returns CDR1 SNHLY and CDR2 FYNNEI. DNA for the CDR3: TGTGCCAGCAGTCGGCAGACAGGAACCACAGATACGCAGTATTTT. The encoded protein is CASSRQTGTTDTQYF.

V is TRBV12-5 and J is TRBJ1-3; 9 bases are a match to TRBD1. The germline CDR1 and CDR2 sequences are LGHNT and FRNRAP. V gave up 4 bases and J gave up 8 bases; unmatched junction bases: 9. This CDR3 has 15 residues. The DNA for the CDR3 is TGTGCTAGTGGTTCGGCTTGGGACAGGGTTGACACCATATATTTT. Translated: CASGSAWDRVDTIYF.

V and J are TRBV6-5 and TRBJ1-1; D uncertain. The CDR3 extends over 14 amino acids. CDR1 is MNHEY and CDR2 is SVGAGI in the germline V gene. Trimming shortened V by 7 bases and J by 3 bases, and 15 bases separated the two germline ends. CDR3 bases: TGTGCCAGCACCCGACCGGCGGCCCACACTGAAGCTTTCTTT. Amino acids: CASTRPAAHTEAFF.

CDR3 loop: CASSSTSGGEVEQFF. Here the CDR3 DNA reads TGTGCCAGCAGCTCCACTAGCGGGGGGGAGGTTGAGCAGTTCTTC. V gene TRBV11-1 combines with J gene TRBJ2-1, with 13 positions matching TRBD2. Germline CDR1 is SGHAT and CDR2 is FQDESV (reference sequence). The length of the CDR3 is 15 residues. With 4 bases clipped from V and 9 bases from J, the junction kept 6 bases outside the gene matches.

The chain joins TRBV6-9 to TRBJ1-3, with D perhaps TRBD1 (5 bases). The CDR3 consists of 17 residues. V was pared by 0 bases and J by 0 bases, with 12 bases between. Germline V gene lookup returns CDR1 MNHGY and CDR2 SVAAGI. The CDR3 loop reads CASSYSVGRNSGNTIYF. CDR3 coding DNA: TGTGCCAGCAGTTATTCGGTGGGACGGAACTCTGGAAACACCATATATTTT.

This clone appeared a few times. This chain connects TRBV30 to TRBJ1-1; no reliable D call. CDR3 length: 16 residues. Trimming removed 0 bases at V and 2 bases at J, with 16 bases between. Per germline, CDR1 GTSNPN and CDR2 SVGIG (reference sequence). This CDR3 is CAWSVTFKGRNTEAFF. In nucleotides, the CDR3 is TGTGCCTGGAGTGTAACCTTTAAGGGAAGAAACACTGAAGCTTTCTTT. The full variable domain, rest sourced from reference TRBV30 and TRBJ1-1, is SQTIHQWPATLVQPVGSPLSLECTVEGTSNPNLYWYRQAAGRGLQLLFYSVGIGQISSEVPQNLSASRPQDRQFILSSKKLLLSDSGFYLCAWSVTFKGRNTEAFFGQGTRLTVV.

The CDR3 spells CASSEAPGYTF. The CDR3 nucleotides are TGTGCCAGCAGTGAAGCGCCCGGCTACACCTTC. The genes are TRBV6-1 and TRBJ1-2, with unresolved D. From germline, CDR1 is MNHNS and CDR2 SASEGT. The CDR3 has 11 residues. Trimming took 0 bases from V and 8 from J, leaving 4 bases between them.

This clone has only one observation. V and J are TRBV25-1 and TRBJ1-1; D remains unclear. Trimming took 0 bases from V and 0 from J, leaving 11 bases between them. Germline lookup yields CDR1 MGHDK and CDR2 SYGVNS. CDR3 size: 16 residues. The CDR3 DNA is TGTGCCAGCAGTGAATACCTGATTGGTCTGAACACTGAAGCTTTCTTT. This translates into CASSEYLIGLNTEAFF.

CDR3 DNA sequence: TGTGCCAGTAGTAACCTGGGACAGGAGACTCATAGCAATCAGCCCCAGCATTTT. Its protein product is CASSNLGQETHSNQPQHF. J is TRBJ1-5 and V is TRBV19; TRBD1 aligns across 8 bases. The V gene end was trimmed by 4 bases and the J gene end by 0 bases; junction bases not matched to a gene: 11. Germline CDR1 LNHDA, CDR2 SQIVND (reference sequence). The CDR3 sequence is 18 residues long.

Turning to this clone: Other DNA variants within this sample encode the same CDR3. DNA of the CDR3: TGTGCCAGCTCACCACTCAGGGGTGACTATGGCTACACCTTC. Amino acids: CASSPLRGDYGYTF. V gene TRBV18 combines with J gene TRBJ1-2; D is perhaps TRBD1 (6 bases). Trimming took 1 base from V and 3 from J, leaving 9 bases between them. The CDR3 spans 14 residues. Germline V gene data show CDR1 as KGHSH and CDR2 as LQKENI.

The chain has TRBV7-8 and TRBJ1-5; the match to TRBD1 covers 7 bases. The V segment lost 4 bases and the J segment 5 bases; nucleotides outside the gene matches: 14. Looked up from germline, CDR1 is SGHVS and CDR2 is FQNEAQ. The CDR3 is 17 residues long. The CDR3 loop reads CASSSLPGTAGDQPQHF. The CDR3 DNA sequence: TGTGCCAGCAGCTCCTTACCCGGGACAGCGGGGGATCAGCCCCAGCATTTT.

This clone appeared a single time. CDR3 coding DNA: TGCGCCAGCAGGCTGGAAACGAACACCGGGGAGCTGTTTTTT. It specifies CASRLETNTGELFF. The rearrangement joins TRBV5-1 to TRBJ2-2; no clear D. Trimming left V 5 bases short and J 0 bases short, with 8 bases between. Per germline, CDR1 SGHRS and CDR2 YFSETQ. The CDR3 extends over 14 amino acids.

The chain is built from TRBV7-2 and TRBJ2-3; 12 positions agree with TRBD2. After removal of 1 base from V and 8 bases from J, the junction contained 7 bases not matched to a gene. CDR1 SGHTA and CDR2 FQGNSA come from the germline V gene. The CDR3 is 16 residues long. The CDR3 is CASSLGASGGAATQYF. The DNA for the CDR3 is TGTGCCAGCAGCTTAGGGGCTAGCGGGGGGGCCGCTACGCAGTATTTT.

The genes are TRBV4-1 and TRBJ2-1; D tentatively fits TRBD1 or TRBD2 (5 bases each). The V gene's germline CDR1 is MGHRA and CDR2 YSYEKL. CDR3 length equals 15 residues. Trimming cost V 3 bases and J 2 bases, with 11 bases left between them. The CDR3 DNA is TGCGCCAGCAGCCAGGGGCCTAGCCCCTACAATGAGCAGTTCTTC. Translating it yields CASSQGPSPYNEQFF.

The genes are TRBV19 and TRBJ2-1; the D gene could be TRBD1 or TRBD2 (5 bases each). Trimming removed 5 bases from V and 12 bases from J, with 17 bases in between. This CDR3 contains 13 residues. Germline V gene lookup returns CDR1 LNHDA and CDR2 SQIVND (reference sequence). The CDR3 DNA reads TGTGCCAGTAGTCCATCGGGGCCAGCCACGCAGTTCTTC. This gives the protein CASSPSGPATQFF.

This chain links TRBV6-5 with TRBJ1-5; 7 bases map to TRBD1. The CDR3 runs to 14 residues. From germline, CDR1 is MNHEY and CDR2 SVGAGI. J lost 5 bases, V lost 6 bases, and 7 bases had no gene match. In DNA form, the CDR3 reads TGTGCCAGCAGCAACAGGGGAGCCTATCAGCCCCAGCATTTT. This sequence encodes CASSNRGAYQPQHF.

This clone was found a few times. This chain links TRBV12-5 with TRBJ2-6, with D tentatively TRBD2 (5 bases). Germline values: CDR1 LGHNT, CDR2 FRNRAP. Trimming took off 3 bases at V and 0 bases at J, with 18 bases between the two ends. The CDR3 has 19 amino acids. The CDR3 nucleotides are TGTGCTAGTGGTTTCTTAGAATCGGGATCAAGCTCTGGGGCCAACGTCCTGACTTTC. This gives the protein CASGFLESGSSSGANVLTF. The complete variable domain, with remaining parts taken from reference TRBV12-5 and TRBJ2-6, reads DARVTQTPRHKVTEMGQEVTMRCQPILGHNTVFWYRQTMMQGLELLAYFRNRAPLDDSGMPKDRFSAEMPDATLATLKIQPSEPRDSAVYFCASGFLESGSSSGANVLTFGAGSRLTVL.

The chain employs TRBV19 and TRBJ2-1; 10 bases align to TRBD2. CDR1 LNHDA and CDR2 SQIVND come from the germline V gene (reference sequence). Trimming removed 6 bases from V and 3 bases from J; junction bases left unmatched: 8. The CDR3 is 16 residues long. In DNA form, the CDR3 reads TGTGCCAGTAGGAACTCACTAGCGGGGATCTACAATGAGCAGTTCTTC. This gives the protein CASRNSLAGIYNEQFF.

This chain joins TRBV6-6 and TRBJ2-3; D may correspond to TRBD1 or TRBD2 (6 bases each). Germline values: CDR1 MNHNY, CDR2 SVGAGI (reference sequence). The CDR3 extends over 16 amino acids. V was pared by 6 bases and J by 6 bases, with 22 bases between. The CDR3 bases are TGTGCCAGCAGCCAGCAGTCGGCGACGGGGGCCGATACGCAGTATTTT. Translated: CASSQQSATGADTQYF.

The chain recombines TRBV5-1 with TRBJ1-1; 9 bases are a match to TRBD1. V was clipped by 2 bases and J by 3 bases; unmatched bases: 14. Looked up from germline, CDR1 is SGHRS and CDR2 is YFSETQ. This CDR3 has 18 amino acids. This CDR3 is CASSFHRGRYAQDTEAFF. CDR3 in DNA: TGCGCCAGCAGCTTCCACAGGGGGCGGTACGCCCAGGACACTGAAGCTTTCTTT.

The rearrangement joins TRBV30 to TRBJ1-2, with a possible D match to TRBD1 (5 bases). Germline lookup yields CDR1 GTSNPN and CDR2 SVGIG (reference sequence). CDR3 length: 12 amino acids. Between the trimmed V and J ends, which lost 4 bases and 6 bases, there was a span of 12 bases. As DNA, the CDR3 is TGTGCCTGGACCGGGACCGACAATGGCTACACCTTC. This encodes CAWTGTDNGYTF.

The chain employs TRBV9 and TRBJ2-1; 13 nucleotides align to TRBD2. The CDR3 is 16 residues long. In germline, CDR1 is SGDLS, CDR2 YYNGEE. V shed 4 bases and J 9 bases; nucleotides not matched to a gene: 10. The CDR3, as DNA: TGTGCCAGCAGCCTCCATACTAGCGGGGGGGCCGGTGAGCAGTTCTTC. Amino acids: CASSLHTSGGAGEQFF. Variable domain in full (rest from reference TRBV9 and TRBJ2-1): DSGVTQTPKHLITATGQRVTLRCSPRSGDLSVYWYQQSLDQGLQFLIQYYNGEERAKGNILERFSAQQFPDLHSELNLSSLELGDSALYFCASSLHTSGGAGEQFFGPGTRLTVL.

The rearrangement links TRBV4-1 to TRBJ2-7; no definite D call. The germline V and J ends were trimmed by 0 bases and 3 bases, with 9 bases remaining between them. The CDR3 runs to 14 residues. Germline V gene sequence: CDR1 MGHRA, CDR2 YSYEKL. CDR3 residues: CASSQEGAFYEQYF. The CDR3 DNA reads TGCGCCAGCAGCCAAGAGGGTGCCTTCTACGAGCAGTACTTC.

This chain joins TRBV7-9 and TRBJ1-1; 8 bases agree with TRBD1. Germline V gene sequence: CDR1 SEHNR, CDR2 FQNEAQ (reference sequence). CDR3 size: 17 residues. V gave up 0 bases and J gave up 5 bases; unmatched junction bases: 11. Here the CDR3 DNA reads TGTGCCAGCAGCTTAGCGTCGGGGCCAGGGGGCTTTACTGAAGCTTTCTTT. This translates into CASSLASGPGGFTEAFF.

The chain carries TRBV2 and TRBJ2-1, with TRBD1 matching over 9 bases. With 11 bases clipped from V and 9 bases from J, the junction kept 11 bases outside the gene matches. Germline V gives CDR1 SNHLY, CDR2 FYNNEI. CDR3 length: 13 residues. The CDR3, as DNA: TGTGCCGGTATACAGGGGGCTGGTGTTGAGCAGTTCTTC. It is translated as CAGIQGAGVEQFF.

This clone has only one observation. V and J are TRBV7-9 and TRBJ1-2; 8 bases align to TRBD1. From germline, CDR1 is SEHNR and CDR2 FQNEAQ (reference sequence). Losses at the gene ends were 5 bases for V and 6 bases for J; bases not matched to a gene: 11. This CDR3 region has 15 residues. The CDR3 DNA follows: TGTGCCAGCAGCAACACCGGGACAGGATTAAATGGCTACACCTTC. Amino acid sequence: CASSNTGTGLNGYTF.

The chain has TRBV2 and TRBJ1-5; D gene uncertain. V lost 6 bases to trimming and J lost 8 bases, with 20 bases between them. CDR3 length: 15 amino acids. Germline loops: CDR1 SNHLY, CDR2 FYNNEI. The CDR3 region has the DNA TGTGCCAGCAGCCGCCTAGGACTCTACGAAGAGCCCCAGCATTTT. The encoded protein is CASSRLGLYEEPQHF.

This clone was seen a few times. This chain joins TRBV18 and TRBJ1-2; D unclear. Germline CDR1 is KGHSH and CDR2 is LQKENI. The CDR3 runs 13 residues. Trimming left V 3 bases short and J 4 bases short, with 9 bases between. CDR3 residues: CASSPRELYGYTF. The CDR3 DNA sequence: TGTGCCAGCTCACCCCGCGAGCTCTATGGCTACACCTTC. Full variable domain (missing parts from reference TRBV18 and TRBJ1-2): NAGVMQNPRHLVRRRGQEARLRCSPMKGHSHVYWYRQLPEEGLKFMVYLQKENIIDESGMPKERFSAEFPKEGPSILRIQQVVRGDSAAYFCASSPRELYGYTFGSGTRLTVV.

The gene calls are TRBV9 and TRBJ1-2, with 7 bases identical to TRBD1. The CDR3 covers 15 residues. Germline trimming cut 4 bases from V and 5 bases from J; bases unmatched to any gene: 11. Germline loops: CDR1 SGDLS, CDR2 YYNGEE. The CDR3 DNA sequence: TGTGCCAGCAGCCCTAACGCTGGGACAGCATATGGCTACACCTTC. Its translation is CASSPNAGTAYGYTF.

The chain links TRBV12-5 to TRBJ1-1; D is unresolved. Germline CDR1 and CDR2: LGHNT and FRNRAP. This CDR3 region has 13 residues. Deletions cut 0 bases from V and 5 bases from J, with 7 bases between. CDR3 sequence reads: CASGLVPGTEAFF. The CDR3 coding sequence is TGTGCTAGTGGTTTGGTACCTGGGACTGAAGCTTTCTTT.

The chain has TRBV9 and TRBJ1-2, with 7 bases identical to TRBD1. CDR1 and CDR2 from the germline V gene are SGDLS and YYNGEE. This CDR3 is 14 amino acids long. V trimming: 3 bases; J trimming: 4 bases; junction bases outside the gene matches: 6. The CDR3 reads CASSASGGSYGYTF. DNA for the CDR3: TGTGCCAGCAGCGCATCAGGGGGGAGCTATGGCTACACCTTC.